One sample yielded the 5 T cell receptor beta chains listed below, sequenced in a study of blood T cell repertoires in COVID-19. Produced via immunoSEQ multiplex PCR; TCRdb's table is partial and in-frame only. The repertoire holds over 250,000 clones, with about 89% as singletons. Sequencing was done on a sample of peripheral blood. The receptor set was obtained from a middle-aged man who had recovered from COVID-19.

A word on this clone: This CDR3 is also generated by other DNA sequences in the sample. The J gene is TRBJ2-1, the V gene TRBV27; 9 positions match TRBD2. V dropped 4 bases and J dropped 0; count of bases not matched to a gene: 4. CDR3 size: 16 residues. The germline gives CDR1 MNHEY, CDR2 SMNVEV (reference sequence). The CDR3, as DNA: TGTGCCAGCAGTTCAATTAGCGGGAGCTCCTACAATGAGCAGTTCTTC. Translation gives CASSSISGSSYNEQFF.

The V gene is TRBV7-8, the J gene TRBJ2-7, with 10 bases that match TRBD2. CDR1 is SGHVS, CDR2 FQNEAQ, per germline. This CDR3 region has 18 residues. Trimming took 6 bases from V and 10 from J; bases not matched to a gene: 24. The CDR3 reads CASSLGRTSGAQRYGQYF. The CDR3 nucleotides read TGTGCCAGCAGTCTGGGGAGGACTAGCGGTGCTCAGCGTTACGGACAGTACTTC.

This clone has only a few counts. This rearrangement joins TRBV2 to TRBJ2-7; 9 nucleotides line up with TRBD2. The CDR3 is 15 amino acids. After removal of 7 bases from V and 5 bases from J, the junction contained 12 bases not matched to a gene. Germline CDR1 SNHLY, CDR2 FYNNEI. The CDR3 DNA follows: TGTGCCAGCATGGATCTGGGACTAGCACTTCACGAGCAGTACTTC. This gives the protein CASMDLGLALHEQYF.

V gene TRBV2 combines with J gene TRBJ1-4; D is possibly TRBD1 (5 bases). The CDR3 is 15 residues long. Germline V gene lookup returns CDR1 SNHLY and CDR2 FYNNEI. V was pared by 10 bases and J by 5 bases, with 20 bases between. The CDR3 protein is CATAEVGQGNEKLFF. The CDR3 region has the DNA TGTGCCACAGCCGAAGTGGGGCAGGGCAATGAAAAACTGTTTTTT. Filled out from reference TRBV2 and TRBJ1-4, the complete variable domain reads EPEVTQTPSHQVTQMGQEVILRCVPISNHLYFYWYRQILGQKVEFLVSFYNNEISEKSEIFDDQFSVERPDGSNFTLKIRSTKLEDSAMYFCATAEVGQGNEKLFFGSGTQLSVL.

The rearrangement joins TRBV4-3 to TRBJ2-3; 12 nucleotides agree with TRBD1. The junction had 8 bases not matched to a gene; V was cut back by 11 bases and J by 5 bases. Germline values: CDR1 LGHNA, CDR2 YSLEER. CDR3 size: 14 residues. The CDR3 region has the DNA TGCGCCGCGCGGGACAGGGGGCTTGAAGATACGCAGTATTTT. It translates to CAARDRGLEDTQYF.